Below are 29 T cell receptor beta chains sequenced from a single sample in a study of T cells in Graves' hyperthyroidism and ophthalmopathy. Researchers took RNA transcripts and amplified the TCR beta CDR3 regions from them. The HTBI primer set was used in a first-round RT-PCR of the TCR CDR3. TCRdb passed the multiplex PCR reads through MiXCR, listing each CDR3 protein once. The sample consists of fewer than 500,000 distinct CDR3 sequences, around 15% of them appearing once. The sequenced material came from blood. These receptors all come from a man between 18 and 35 years old with Graves' ophthalmopathy.

This chain links TRBV12-5 with TRBJ2-6, with 8 bases matching TRBD1. Germline lookup yields CDR1 LGHNT and CDR2 FRNRAP. The CDR3 covers 16 residues. V lost 3 bases to trimming and J lost 0 bases; unmatched junction nucleotides: 1. CDR3: CASGFTGGSGANVLTF. The CDR3 DNA reads as TGTGCTAGTGGTTTTACAGGGGGCTCTGGGGCCAACGTCCTGACTTTC.

This chain joins TRBV18 and TRBJ1-6; tentatively, D is TRBD1 (6 bases). Germline V gene lookup returns CDR1 KGHSH and CDR2 LQKENI. This CDR3 has 16 residues. The germline V and J ends were trimmed by 5 bases and 9 bases, with 20 bases remaining between them. Here the CDR3 DNA reads TGTGCCAGCTCAAGGGGGAGCCCATCACCGACTTCACCCCTCCACTTT. The encoded protein is CASSRGSPSPTSPLHF.

This clonotype was observed many times. This chain links TRBV27 with TRBJ2-1; 8 nucleotides agree with TRBD2. Trimming at V came to 3 bases and at J to 4 bases, leaving 5 bases not matched to a gene. CDR3 length: 15 amino acids. Germline V gene sequence: CDR1 MNHEY, CDR2 SMNVEV (reference sequence). Here the CDR3 DNA reads TGTGCCAGCAGTTTTGGAGGACTAGCTTACAATGAGCAGTTCTTC. Translating gives CASSFGGLAYNEQFF.

Ten or more counts support this clonotype. The chain employs TRBV11-3 and TRBJ1-6, with 8 bases matching TRBD1. CDR1 is SGHNT and CDR2 is YENEEA in the germline V gene. The CDR3 spans 15 residues. The ends lost 5 bases at V and 8 bases at J; junction bases unmatched: 8. CDR3 region: CASSLRTGSHSPLHF. CDR3 nucleotides: TGTGCCAGCAGCCTTCGGACAGGGTCGCATTCACCCCTCCACTTT.

This clonotype was detected only a few times. The chain couples TRBV7-9 to TRBJ2-6; D uncertain. With 1 base removed from V and 4 bases from J, the gap between germline ends came to 11 bases. CDR1 SEHNR and CDR2 FQNEAQ come from the germline V gene (reference sequence). This CDR3 has 16 residues. The CDR3 region is CASSLEWARGANVLTF. For the CDR3, the DNA is TGTGCCAGCAGCTTAGAATGGGCTCGGGGGGCCAACGTCCTGACTTTC.

This clonotype was detected a few times. As DNA, the CDR3 is TGTGCCAGCAGCCACCCGGGAGCCCTCATGAACACTGAAGCTTTCTTT. Amino acids: CASSHPGALMNTEAFF. V usage is TRBV4-2 and J usage is TRBJ1-1; D unresolved. Per germline, CDR1 LGHNA and CDR2 YNFKEQ. Between the trimmed V and J ends, which lost 3 bases and 0 bases, there was a span of 14 bases. The length of the CDR3 is 16 residues.

This clonotype was seen ten or more times. The V gene is TRBV11-2, the J gene TRBJ2-3; 10 positions match TRBD1. The CDR3 spans 16 residues. Looked up from germline, CDR1 is SGHAT and CDR2 is FQNNGV. With 4 bases clipped from V and 7 bases from J, the junction kept 11 bases outside the gene matches. DNA for the CDR3: TGTGCCAGCAGCTCCGACAGGGGGCGCATAGTAAATACGCAGTATTTT. Residues: CASSSDRGRIVNTQYF.

This chain joins TRBV7-9 and TRBJ1-1; D may be TRBD1 (5 bases). V gave up 10 bases and J gave up 7 bases, with 19 bases separating them. Looked up from germline, CDR1 is SEHNR and CDR2 is FQNEAQ (reference sequence). The CDR3 length is 13 residues. CDR3 residues: CATGPLLRGEAFF. The CDR3 nucleotides read TGTGCCACGGGACCCCTGTTAAGGGGTGAAGCTTTCTTT.

This clonotype was seen repeatedly, ten times or more. V gene TRBV3-1 combines with J gene TRBJ1-2; D possibly corresponds to TRBD1 (5 bases). V lost 4 bases, J lost 4 bases, and 16 bases lay in between. The CDR3 totals 15 residues. CDR1 is LGHDT, CDR2 YNNKEL, per germline (reference sequence). CDR3 amino acids: CASSRGRGSLYGYTF. The DNA for the CDR3 is TGTGCCAGCAGCCGAGGCCGGGGGAGCCTCTATGGCTACACCTTC.

This clonotype has only a few counts. The V gene is TRBV5-4, the J gene TRBJ2-7; TRBD1 agrees at 8 bases. The CDR3 extends over 13 amino acids. The germline V gene encodes CDR1 SGHNT and CDR2 YYREEE (reference sequence). J was trimmed by 4 bases and V by 1 base; bases with no gene match: 1. In DNA, the CDR3 is TGTGCCAGCAGCTTGTGGACAGGGTACGAGCAGTACTTC. Translation gives CASSLWTGYEQYF.

This clonotype has a count of ten or more. V gene TRBV7-9 combines with J gene TRBJ2-1; TRBD1 matches 8 bases. Looked up from germline, CDR1 is SEHNR and CDR2 is FQNEAQ (reference sequence). The CDR3 has 14 amino acids. V was clipped by 5 bases and J by 1 base; unmatched bases: 1. In nucleotides, the CDR3 is TGTGCCAGCAGCAGGACAGGGTCCTACAATGAGCAGTTCTTC. The encoded protein is CASSRTGSYNEQFF.

The table lists this clonotype with a count of one. A much larger clone is a single base away; this may be a read error. The gene calls are TRBV11-2 and TRBJ2-5, with 11 nucleotides matching TRBD2. The length of the CDR3 is 15 residues. In germline, CDR1 is SGHAT, CDR2 FQNNGV. Germline trimming cut 7 bases from V and 3 bases from J; bases unmatched to any gene: 7. In DNA, the CDR3 is TGTGCCAGCACCACCCCGGGACTAGCGGAAGAGACCCAGTACTTC. Translating gives CASTTPGLAEETQYF.

This clonotype was found a few times. The genes are TRBV4-1 and TRBJ2-3; D unclear. V dropped 0 bases and J dropped 2 bases, with 9 bases sitting between them. The CDR3 consists of 15 residues. CDR1 MGHRA and CDR2 YSYEKL come from the germline V gene. CDR3 coding DNA: TGCGCCAGCAGCCAAGAGGCGACTTACACAGATACGCAGTATTTT. Its translation is CASSQEATYTDTQYF.

This clonotype was counted ten times or more. This chain links TRBV6-6 with TRBJ2-7; no clear D gene. Germline values: CDR1 MNHNY, CDR2 SVGAGI (reference sequence). CDR3 length: 14 residues. The V end was cut by 0 bases, the J end by 5 bases, with 11 bases between. The CDR3 loop is CASSYSNAENEQYF. CDR3 nucleotide sequence: TGTGCCAGCAGTTACTCGAACGCAGAGAACGAGCAGTACTTC.

This clonotype came up many times. The chain couples TRBV30 to TRBJ1-2; D is uncertain. V was clipped by 0 bases and J by 5 bases, with 13 bases between them. This CDR3 has 14 residues. CDR1 GTSNPN and CDR2 SVGIG come from the germline V gene (reference sequence). CDR3 residues: CAWSVGLGGYGYTF. The CDR3 DNA reads as TGTGCCTGGAGTGTAGGCCTCGGAGGGTATGGCTACACCTTC.

This clonotype was seen at least ten times. V gene TRBV10-1 combines with J gene TRBJ1-2; D is unclear. The germline V and J ends were trimmed by 2 bases and 4 bases, with 11 bases remaining between them. The CDR3 is made up of 14 amino acids. Looked up from germline, CDR1 is WNHNN and CDR2 is SYGVQD (reference sequence). This CDR3 reads CASSEGPAGYGYTF. CDR3 coding DNA: TGCGCCAGCAGTGAGGGACCGGCCGGCTATGGCTACACCTTC.

The chain employs TRBV27 and TRBJ2-2; D may correspond to TRBD1 or TRBD2 (6 bases each). Germline V CDR1 and CDR2: MNHEY, SMNVEV (reference sequence). Trimming took off 3 bases at V and 3 bases at J, with 23 bases between the two ends. CDR3 size: 19 residues. The CDR3 DNA reads TGTGCCAGCAGTTTTACCGCTACGGGGGCTCTTTGGGACACCGGGGAGCTGTTTTTT. This translates into CASSFTATGALWDTGELFF.

This clonotype appeared many times. V is TRBV7-8 and J is TRBJ2-1; D is undetermined. This CDR3 contains 16 residues. Looked up from germline, CDR1 is SGHVS and CDR2 is FQNEAQ. V lost 1 base, J lost 5 bases, and 15 bases lay in between. The CDR3 DNA reads TGTGCCAGCAGCTTAGTGGTAGCCAGGTCCCACAATGAGCAGTTCTTC. As protein: CASSLVVARSHNEQFF. The full variable domain, in which reference TRBV7-8 and TRBJ2-1 provide the parts outside the CDR3, is GAGVSQSPRYKVAKRGQDVALRCDPISGHVSLFWYQQALGQGPEFLTYFQNEAQLDKSGLPSDRFFAERPEGSVSTLKIQRTQQEDSAVYLCASSLVVARSHNEQFFGPGTRLTVL.

This clonotype has ten or more counts. CDR3: CASSLARDRVNYGYTF. The DNA of the CDR3 is TGCGCCAGCAGCTTGGCCCGGGACAGGGTTAACTATGGCTACACCTTC. The chain uses TRBV5-1 and TRBJ1-2, with 9 bases lining up with TRBD1. The CDR3 runs to 16 residues. Germline V lookup: CDR1 SGHRS, CDR2 YFSETQ. J gave up 1 base and V 0 bases, and 4 bases lay outside the gene matches. Complete variable domain (other parts from reference TRBV5-1 and TRBJ1-2): KAGVTQTPRYLIKTRGQQVTLSCSPISGHRSVSWYQQTPGQGLQFLFEYFSETQRNKGNFPGRFSGRQFSNSRSEMNVSTLELGDSALYLCASSLARDRVNYGYTFGSGTRLTVV.

Note on this clonotype: A much bigger clone sits one base away, suggesting this may be a read error. The V gene is TRBV7-9, the J gene TRBJ2-1; 8 positions match TRBD2. This CDR3 comprises 14 residues. CDR1 and CDR2 from the germline V gene are SEHNR and FQNEAQ (reference sequence). The chain's CDR3 is CASSFRGGLSAQLF. CDR3 nucleotide sequence: TGTGCCAGCAGCTTTCGGGGGGGCCTGTCGGCGCAGCTCTTC.

This clonotype was counted ten times or more. The V gene is TRBV12-3 or TRBV12-4, the J gene TRBJ2-1; a weak D match, TRBD1 (5 bases). V lost 6 bases, J lost 0 bases, and 12 bases lay in between. The CDR3 runs to 15 residues. The CDR3 DNA sequence: TGTGCCAGCAGACGACAGTTCATCTCCTACAATGAGCAGTTCTTC. Translation: CASRRQFISYNEQFF.

This clonotype was counted at least ten times. The chain is built from TRBV11-3 and TRBJ1-3; unclear D gene. CDR3 length equals 13 residues. Trimming removed 5 bases at V and 0 bases at J, with 5 bases between. Germline V CDR1 and CDR2: SGHNT, YENEEA. Written as DNA, the CDR3 is TGTGCCAGCAGCGGAGACTCTGGAAACACCATATATTTT. It translates to CASSGDSGNTIYF.

This clonotype was detected only a few times. The CDR3 DNA follows: TGTGCCAGCAGCCAAGATCTCGGACTAGCGGGAGGTGGATCCTACAATGAGCAGTTCTTC. It specifies CASSQDLGLAGGGSYNEQFF. The rearrangement links TRBV14 to TRBJ2-1; 14 bases match TRBD2. V gave up 0 bases and J gave up 1 base; unmatched junction bases: 8. The CDR3 totals 20 residues. Germline CDR1 is SGHDN and CDR2 is FVKESK.

This rearrangement joins TRBV29-1 to TRBJ2-7; 7 nucleotides match TRBD2. The J segment lost 7 bases and the V segment lost 3 bases, leaving 9 bases of the junction unmatched. CDR1 and CDR2 from the germline V gene are SQVTM and ANQGSEA. This CDR3 has 13 residues. This CDR3 reads CSVETSGTGEQYF. Here the CDR3 DNA reads TGCAGCGTTGAGACGAGCGGGACGGGAGAGCAGTACTTC.

The rearrangement uses TRBV19 and TRBJ2-3; TRBD1 might be the D (7 bases). The germline V gene has CDR1 LNHDA and CDR2 SQIVND (reference sequence). V was trimmed by 4 bases and J by 4 bases, leaving 12 bases between them. The CDR3 spans 14 residues. The CDR3 reads CASSTQGGPDTQYF. Written as DNA, the CDR3 is TGTGCCAGTAGTACCCAGGGGGGCCCAGATACGCAGTATTTT.

The chain carries TRBV27 and TRBJ1-2; D uncertain. Germline CDR1 MNHEY, CDR2 SMNVEV (reference sequence). The CDR3 spans 13 residues. Trimming took 6 bases from V and 2 from J, leaving 10 bases between them. In nucleotides, the CDR3 is TGTGCCAGCAGAATACAGTACAACTATGGCTACACCTTC. Encoded protein: CASRIQYNYGYTF.

The V gene is TRBV30, the J gene TRBJ1-1; maybe TRBD1 (5 bases). The CDR3 has 13 residues. Germline CDR1 and CDR2: GTSNPN and SVGIG (reference sequence). Trimming took off 5 bases at V and 4 bases at J, with 14 bases between the two ends. As DNA, the CDR3 is TGTGCCTGGGGGAAAAGGGGTGGCACTGAAGCTTTCTTT. Translating gives CAWGKRGGTEAFF.

In its sample, this clonotype was seen a few times. V is TRBV19 and J is TRBJ1-2, with D unclear. The CDR3 is made up of 16 amino acids. V was pared by 11 bases and J by 4 bases, with 26 bases between. Germline V gene lookup returns CDR1 LNHDA and CDR2 SQIVND (reference sequence). The chain's CDR3 is CAGCESSGWRSYGYTF. CDR3 bases: TGTGCCGGTTGCGAGTCTAGCGGGTGGAGGTCCTATGGCTACACCTTC.

This clonotype was counted many times. The chain recombines TRBV13 with TRBJ2-1; tentatively, D is TRBD1 (5 bases). Germline lookup yields CDR1 PRHDT and CDR2 FYEKMQ (reference sequence). The length of the CDR3 is 15 residues. V was clipped by 5 bases and J by 6 bases, with 17 bases between them. CDR3 protein: CASSDWTRWGNEQFF. Here the CDR3 DNA reads TGTGCCAGCAGCGACTGGACACGGTGGGGCAATGAGCAGTTCTTC.